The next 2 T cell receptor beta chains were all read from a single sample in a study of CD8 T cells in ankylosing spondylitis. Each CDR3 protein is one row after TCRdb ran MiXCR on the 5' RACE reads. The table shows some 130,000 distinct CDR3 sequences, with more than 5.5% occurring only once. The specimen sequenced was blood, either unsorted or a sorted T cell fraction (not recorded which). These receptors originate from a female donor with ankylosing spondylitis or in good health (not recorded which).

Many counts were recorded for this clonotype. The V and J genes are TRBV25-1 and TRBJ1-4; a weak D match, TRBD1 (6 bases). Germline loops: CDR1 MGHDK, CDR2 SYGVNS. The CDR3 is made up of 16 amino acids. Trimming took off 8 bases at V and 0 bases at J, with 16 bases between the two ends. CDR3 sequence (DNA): TGTGCCAGCGAATCCCGGGACATGACAACTAATGAAAAACTGTTTTTT. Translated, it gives CASESRDMTTNEKLFF.

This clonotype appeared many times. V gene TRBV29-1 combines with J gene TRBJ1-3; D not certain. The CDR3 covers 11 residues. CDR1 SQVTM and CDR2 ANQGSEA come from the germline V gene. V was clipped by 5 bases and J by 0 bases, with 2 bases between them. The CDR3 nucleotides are TGCAGCGTTCTCTCTGGAAACACCATATATTTT. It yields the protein CSVLSGNTIYF.